The 6 T cell receptor beta chains below come from one sample, sequenced in a study of OX40 agonist ivuxolimab in advanced cancers. Produced via immunoSEQ multiplex PCR; TCRdb's table is partial and in-frame only. The table includes about 20,000 clones, about 93% detected once. The specimen was CD4+ or CD8+ T cells sorted from blood, collected in a trial of the OX40 agonist ivuxolimab. These receptors were collected from an adult with an advanced solid tumor such as melanoma, head and neck, liver or kidney cancer.

This clone was counted once. This chain uses TRBV6-4 with TRBJ1-6; the D gene is possibly TRBD1 (6 bases). CDR1 and CDR2 from the germline V gene are MRHNA and SNTAGT. The germline V and J ends were trimmed by 7 bases and 10 bases, with 14 bases remaining between them. The CDR3 spans 13 residues. The CDR3, as DNA: TGTGCCAGCAATCCCGGACAGAGCTCACCCCTCCACTTT. Translation: CASNPGQSSPLHF.

The chain links TRBV5-1 to TRBJ1-4, with a weak D call TRBD1 (5 bases). Trimming removed 3 bases from V and 4 bases from J, with 13 bases in between. Germline CDR1 SGHRS, CDR2 YFSETQ. The CDR3 loop spans 15 amino acids. As DNA, the CDR3 is TGCGCCAGCAGCTCCCCCATGAGGGGTAATGAAAAACTGTTTTTT. Translated, it gives CASSSPMRGNEKLFF.

A single count supports this clone. The V call is TRBV5-6, the J call TRBJ1-1; D call uncertain. The ends were cut back, 1 base at V and 0 bases at J, with 7 bases in the middle. Germline V CDR1 and CDR2: SGHDT, YYEEEE. The CDR3 spans 14 residues. The CDR3, as DNA: TGTGCCAGCAGCTTGTTAGAGGTGAACACTGAAGCTTTCTTT. This encodes CASSLLEVNTEAFF.

This chain uses TRBV6-1 with TRBJ1-2; tentative D call: TRBD1 (6 bases). The V end was cut by 2 bases, the J end by 0 bases, with 10 bases between. In germline, CDR1 is MNHNS, CDR2 SASEGT. This CDR3 comprises 15 residues. The CDR3 DNA sequence: TGTGCCAGCAGTGAAAGGGGGTTCCCTAACTATGGCTACACCTTC. It encodes CASSERGFPNYGYTF.

The genes are TRBV19 and TRBJ2-3; D is possibly TRBD1 (6 bases). This CDR3 spans 14 amino acids. Germline loops: CDR1 LNHDA, CDR2 SQIVND (reference sequence). Trimming pared 2 bases from V and 2 bases from J, leaving 8 bases between. The chain's CDR3 is CASSIQGFTDTQYF. Written as DNA, the CDR3 is TGTGCCAGTAGTATACAGGGGTTCACAGATACGCAGTATTTT.

The CDR3 DNA sequence: TGTGCCAGCAGCCTCAGCGCAGGGGCTGAAGCTTTCTTT. It is translated as CASSLSAGAEAFF. The chain employs TRBV7-9 and TRBJ1-1; a possible D gene is TRBD1 (6 bases). V lost 5 bases and J 6 bases, leaving 13 bases between the germline ends. Germline loops: CDR1 SEHNR, CDR2 FQNEAQ (reference sequence). This CDR3 spans 13 amino acids. Full variable domain (outside the CDR3, taken from reference TRBV7-9 and TRBJ1-1): DTGVSQNPRHKITKRGQNVTFRCDPISEHNRLYWYRQTLGQGPEFLTYFQNEAQLEKSRLLSDRFSAERPKGSFSTLEIQRTEQGDSAMYLCASSLSAGAEAFFGQGTRLTVV.